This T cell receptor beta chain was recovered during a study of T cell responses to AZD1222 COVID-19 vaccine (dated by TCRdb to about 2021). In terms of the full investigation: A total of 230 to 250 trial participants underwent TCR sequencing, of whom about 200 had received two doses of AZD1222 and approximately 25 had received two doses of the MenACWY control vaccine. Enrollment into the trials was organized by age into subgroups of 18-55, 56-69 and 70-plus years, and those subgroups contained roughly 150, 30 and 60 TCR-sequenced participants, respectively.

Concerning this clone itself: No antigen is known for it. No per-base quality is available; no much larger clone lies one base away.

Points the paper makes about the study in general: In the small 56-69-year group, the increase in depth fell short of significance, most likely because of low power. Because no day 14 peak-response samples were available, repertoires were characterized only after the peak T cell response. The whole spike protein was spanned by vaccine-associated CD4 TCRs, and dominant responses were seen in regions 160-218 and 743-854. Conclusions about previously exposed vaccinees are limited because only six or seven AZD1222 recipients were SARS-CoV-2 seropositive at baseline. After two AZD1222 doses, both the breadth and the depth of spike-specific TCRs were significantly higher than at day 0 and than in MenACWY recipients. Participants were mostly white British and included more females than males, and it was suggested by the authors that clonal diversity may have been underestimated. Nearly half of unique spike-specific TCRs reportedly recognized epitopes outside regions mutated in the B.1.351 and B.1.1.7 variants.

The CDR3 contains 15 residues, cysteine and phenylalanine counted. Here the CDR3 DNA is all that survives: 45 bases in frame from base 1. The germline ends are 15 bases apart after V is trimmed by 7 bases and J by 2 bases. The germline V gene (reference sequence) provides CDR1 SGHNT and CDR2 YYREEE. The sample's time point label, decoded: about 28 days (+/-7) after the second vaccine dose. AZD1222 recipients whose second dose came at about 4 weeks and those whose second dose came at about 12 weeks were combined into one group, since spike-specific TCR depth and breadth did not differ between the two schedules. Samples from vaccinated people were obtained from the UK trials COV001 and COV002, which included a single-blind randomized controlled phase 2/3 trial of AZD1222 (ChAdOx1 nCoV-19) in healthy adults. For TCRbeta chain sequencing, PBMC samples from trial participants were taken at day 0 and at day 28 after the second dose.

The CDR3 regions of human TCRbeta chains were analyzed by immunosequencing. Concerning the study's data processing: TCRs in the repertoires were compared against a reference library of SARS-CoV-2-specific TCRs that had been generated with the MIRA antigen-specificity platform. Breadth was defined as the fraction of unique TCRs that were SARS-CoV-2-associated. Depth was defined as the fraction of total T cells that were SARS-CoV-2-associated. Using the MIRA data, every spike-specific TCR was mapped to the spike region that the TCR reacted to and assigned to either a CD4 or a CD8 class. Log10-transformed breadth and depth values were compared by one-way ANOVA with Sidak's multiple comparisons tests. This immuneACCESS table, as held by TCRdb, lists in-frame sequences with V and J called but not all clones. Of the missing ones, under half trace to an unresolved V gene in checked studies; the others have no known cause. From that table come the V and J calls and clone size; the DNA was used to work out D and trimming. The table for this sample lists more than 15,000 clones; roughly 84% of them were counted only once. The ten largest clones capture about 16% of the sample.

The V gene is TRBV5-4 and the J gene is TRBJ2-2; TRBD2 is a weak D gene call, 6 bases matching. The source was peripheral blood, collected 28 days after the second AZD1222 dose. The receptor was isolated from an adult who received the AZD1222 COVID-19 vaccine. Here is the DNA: TGTGCCAGCTGGCGGGACTCCGCAAACACCGGGGAGCTGTTTTTT. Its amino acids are CASWRDSANTGELFF.